This entry features one T cell receptor beta chain sequence. About 83 million PBMCs served as the genomic DNA source for unsorted samples. The CDR3 extends over 13 amino acids. CDR1 is GTSNPN and CDR2 is SVGIG in the germline V gene (reference sequence). J lost 1 base, V lost 8 bases, and 5 bases had no gene match. This record comes from a study of shared clonotypes between healthy human individuals. Study information: Donor composition was a couple of women and a few men, aged 18 to 49.

As processed by the authors: There were no quality scores in the junction-only immunoSEQ sequences, so filtering differed. Clones were read by immunoSEQ multiplex PCR, and TCRdb kept only the in-frame ones, dropping some. The D gene and trimming were derived from the DNA, and the V and J assignments and clone size from that table. In the table there are around 500,000 clones, roughly four fifths of which are singletons. The rearrangement uses TRBV30 and TRBJ2-7; 10 bases fit TRBD1. Sequencing input: PBMCs. This TCR was recovered from a woman aged 40 to 49 in good health. Some clones in this sample may be carry-over from other donors' samples. The chain's CDR3 is CARRDRGSYEQYF. The CDR3 DNA sequence: TGTGCCCGCCGGGACAGGGGTTCCTACGAGCAGTACTTC.